This T cell receptor (beta chain) appears in the sequencing data of a study of cytomegalovirus exposure and HLA in healthy donors. Study-wide background: A prior study identified roughly 110 million unique TCR beta sequences from some 200 million T cells. Study-level points and caveats: Confirmation was obtained in vitro that a few CMV-associated chains are specific for CMV antigens. For most TCR beta V segments, an earlier analysis put the productive rate at about 87% or about 30% of the time. Reportedly, fewer N-insertions than the roughly 700-donor mean appeared in an Asian-associated ancestry cluster in a later analysis.

Details on this clone: Its antigen is unknown.

The CDR3 length is 16 residues. Deletions cut 3 bases from V and 1 base from J, with 14 bases between. CDR1 is SEHNR and CDR2 is FQNEAQ in the germline V gene (reference sequence). PCR employed 60 Vbeta and 13 Jbeta primers. Repertoires were generated with immunoSEQ multiplex PCR, while TCRdb's copy carries only in-frame clones and drops some. The repertoire holds around 140,000 clones, roughly 77% seen once, with about 3.1% in the top ten. V and J are TRBV7-9 and TRBJ2-3, with D maybe TRBD2 (5 bases). Specimen: PBMCs. The origin of this receptor is a middle-aged man in good health and CMV-seronegative. The CDR3 region has the DNA TGTGCCAGCAGCTTCTCCAATCCGCGGGGCACAGATACGCAGTATTTT. Protein sequence: CASSFSNPRGTDTQYF.